This TCR beta chain was recorded in a study of blood T cell repertoires in COVID-19. About the study: Whether acute or convalescent, the COVID-19 samples came from the United States, Italy and Spain. The cDNA or gDNA used as material had been derived from T cells, B-cell-depleted T cells, or PBMCs.

Authors' analysis steps: Using reference gene primer amplification, nucleated cell counts were estimated. Profiled with immunoSEQ multiplex PCR; TCRdb holds only in-frame clones, not every one. V and J calls and clone size come straight from that table; D and trimming were deduced from the DNA. The table has some 40,000 clones, more than 75% seen once. Germline V lookup: CDR1 MNHEY, CDR2 SVGEGT. The CDR3 has 15 amino acids. Trimming removed 4 bases from V and 5 bases from J; junction bases left unmatched: 10. The source is a man in his 70s with acute or convalescent COVID-19. The source material was peripheral blood. The chain combines TRBV6-2 or TRBV6-3 with TRBJ2-7; TRBD1 matches at 8 bases. Here the CDR3 reads CASSSRTGFKNEQYF. The CDR3 DNA reads TGTGCCAGCAGTTCCCGGACAGGGTTTAAAAACGAGCAGTACTTC.